This is a list of T cell receptor beta chains from one sample in a study of memory CD4+ T cells and cytomegalovirus serostatus. Measured with immunoSEQ multiplex PCR; TCRdb has only the in-frame clones, and not every one. The sample has roughly 60,000 clones, over 60% seen once. The sample taken for sequencing was memory CD4+ T cells from blood. The receptors here all came from an adult in good health and CMV-seronegative. Each CDR3 is given with its conserved first and last residue. A D gene is named only where the DNA matches it firmly. Some rows mark clone size as missing; the rest say once, few, many or name a class of expanded clone.

D	V	length	J	size	DNA	CDR3
TRBD2	TRBV10-3	16	TRBJ2-3	-	TGTGCCATCAGTGAGTCTCCAGCGGGGGGCACAGATACGCAGTATTTT	CAISESPAGGTDTQYF
TRBD1	TRBV4-3	19	TRBJ2-1	-	TGCGCCAGCAGCCAAGATACCCCAACCGGGACAGGGTCCTACAATGAGCAGTTCTTC	CASSQDTPTGTGSYNEQFF
-	TRBV30	15	TRBJ1-6	-	TGTGCCTGGAGTGTACGATCAGCGATAGGATCACCCCTCCACTTT	CAWSVRSAIGSPLHF
TRBD2	TRBV7-2	13	TRBJ2-2	few	TGTGCCAGCAGCTTTGCGGGAGCCGGGGAGCTGTTTTTT	CASSFAGAGELFF
TRBD1	TRBV7-3	14	TRBJ2-2	-	TGTGCCAGCAGCTCTACAGGGGATACCGGGGAGCTGTTTTTT	CASSSTGDTGELFF
TRBD1	TRBV5-4	14	TRBJ1-2	-	TGTGCCAGCAGCTTGGGACAGGGGGACAGTGGCTACACCTTC	CASSLGQGDSGYTF
TRBD2	TRBV5-1	15	TRBJ2-7	-	TGCGCCAGCAGTTTTAGCGGGGGAAGCTCCTACGAGCAGTACTTC	CASSFSGGSSYEQYF
TRBD2	TRBV7-2	15	TRBJ2-7	-	TGTGCCAGCAGCTTTAGCGGGACCCGCTCCTACGAGCAGTACTTC	CASSFSGTRSYEQYF
-	TRBV7-3	15	TRBJ2-1	-	TGTGCCAGCAGCTTAATTCCAGCCACCTACAATGAGCAGTTCTTC	CASSLIPATYNEQFF
-	TRBV10-3	14	TRBJ2-6	-	TGTGCCATCGGCGGTCGCTCTGGGGCCAACGTCCTGACTTTC	CAIGGRSGANVLTF
-	TRBV5-1	15	TRBJ2-3	-	TGCGCCAGCAGCTTGGAAGGCAGGTCCCCGGATACGCAGTATTTT	CASSLEGRSPDTQYF
TRBD2	TRBV11-1	16	TRBJ2-3	-	TGTGCCAGCAGCCCCCTTGGCGGGGGGGCGGGAGATACGCAGTATTTT	CASSPLGGGAGDTQYF
TRBD2	TRBV6-5	15	TRBJ2-1	once	TGTGCCAGCGGTGGGGGGGGGAGCTCCTACAATGAGCAGTTCTTC	CASGGGGSSYNEQFF
-	TRBV19	17	TRBJ2-7	-	TGTGCCAGTACCCGAGGAGGAGCGGGCGGAAACTCCTACGAGCAGTACTTC	CASTRGGAGGNSYEQYF
-	TRBV5-1	14	TRBJ2-1	-	TGCGCCAGCAGCTTAAACCGACAGGACAATGAGCAGTTCTTC	CASSLNRQDNEQFF
-	TRBV2	12	TRBJ1-6	-	TGTGCCAGCAAGGACGGATATTCACCCCTCCACTTT	CASKDGYSPLHF
-	TRBV6-1	13	TRBJ2-5	-	TGTGCCTCCCTCGCGGCCCAGGCAGGGACCCAGTACTTC	CASLAAQAGTQYF
-	TRBV5-6	14	TRBJ1-1	-	TGTGCCAGCAGCTTTTTAAGCTCGGGGGAGAAAGCTTTCTTT	CASSFLSSGEKAFF
-	TRBV10-3	13	TRBJ1-4	few	TGTGCCACCGCCGGGACGGATAATGAAAAACTGTTTTTT	CATAGTDNEKLFF
-	TRBV19	15	TRBJ1-3	-	TGTGCCAGTAGTATTGTTGGGAGCTCTGGAAACACCATATATTTT	CASSIVGSSGNTIYF
TRBD1	TRBV28	13	TRBJ1-4	-	TGTGCCAGCAGTCCCCCAGGGGGTGAAAAACTGTTTTTT	CASSPPGGEKLFF
TRBD1	TRBV6-1	15	TRBJ1-2	-	TGTGTCAGCACCGGGACAGGAGCTTTTGGCTATGGCTACACCTTC	CVSTGTGAFGYGYTF
TRBD1	TRBV5-4	14	TRBJ2-7	-	TGTGCCAGCAGCGGGCCGGGACAGGGTTACGAGCAGTACTTC	CASSGPGQGYEQYF
-	TRBV4-2	15	TRBJ1-5	-	TGTGCCAGCAGCCAAGAAAGAGAGGGCACTCAGCCCCAGCATTTT	CASSQEREGTQPQHF
-	TRBV7-3	15	TRBJ1-1	-	TGTGCCAGCAGCAACGGTGGTTTATCGAACACTGAAGCTTTCTTT	CASSNGGLSNTEAFF
-	TRBV28	12	TRBJ2-2	-	TGTGCCAGCAAGGTGGGGCCCGGGGAGCTGTTTTTT	CASKVGPGELFF
TRBD2	TRBV6-6	15	TRBJ2-7	-	TGTGCCAGCAGTTCACGGACTAGCGGGAGAGACGAGCAGTACTTC	CASSSRTSGRDEQYF
-	TRBV7-9	14	TRBJ2-7	-	TGTGCCAGCAGCCCTGGACCAAGCTCCTACGAGCAGTACTTC	CASSPGPSSYEQYF
-	TRBV9	14	TRBJ2-7	-	TGTGCCAGCAGCGTAACCTCCGGGTTTGACGAGCAGTACTTC	CASSVTSGFDEQYF
-	TRBV4-1	16	TRBJ1-5	-	TGCGCCAGCAGCTACCTCGTCACGACCAGCAATCAGCCCCAGCATTTT	CASSYLVTTSNQPQHF
-	TRBV5-4	13	TRBJ2-5	-	TGTGCCAGCAGCTTGGCCTCGGGCGAGACCCAGTACTTC	CASSLASGETQYF
TRBD2	TRBV27	14	TRBJ2-5	once	TGTGCCAGCAGTGTTAGGACTAGAGAAGAGACCCAGTACTTC	CASSVRTREETQYF
-	TRBV5-1	12	TRBJ1-1	-	TGCGCCAGCAGGCTAGGAGAGGCTGAAGCTTTCTTT	CASRLGEAEAFF
-	TRBV21-1	15	TRBJ2-3	-	TGTGCCAGCAGCATTCGCTTGGGAGGGCGGGATACGCAGTATTTT	CASSIRLGGRDTQYF
TRBD1	TRBV5-8	15	TRBJ1-4	once	TGTGCCAGCAGTAAGGCCGGGACAGAGAATGAAAAACTGTTTTTT	CASSKAGTENEKLFF
-	TRBV5-6	14	TRBJ2-3	once	TGTGCCAGCAGCTTGGGACATGGGACAGATACGCAGTATTTT	CASSLGHGTDTQYF
-	TRBV4-3	21	TRBJ2-6	few	TGCGCCAGCAGCCAAACCCCTAGGGGGACTCCGGGCTACTCTGGGGCCAACGTCCTGACTTTC	CASSQTPRGTPGYSGANVLTF
TRBD1	TRBV6-1	19	TRBJ1-1	-	TGTGCCAGCAGTGAGCGGGTACTAGTGGGGACAGGGGGCGGCACTGAAGCTTTCTTT	CASSERVLVGTGGGTEAFF
-	TRBV10-1	16	TRBJ2-1	-	TGCGCCAGATGGCAACTAGGCGCCAGCGCCGGAAATGAGCAGTTCTTC	CARWQLGASAGNEQFF
-	TRBV7-9	11	TRBJ1-2	-	TGTGCCAGCAGCTTACAAGGGTCCTACACCTTC	CASSLQGSYTF
TRBD1	TRBV5-4	13	TRBJ1-2	few	TGTGCCAGCAGCTCGGGACAGGGAGTCGGCTACACCTTC	CASSSGQGVGYTF
-	TRBV6-5	12	TRBJ1-1	-	TGTGCCAGCAGTTCTTCCACACGGGAAGCTTTCTTT	CASSSSTREAFF
TRBD2	TRBV27	15	TRBJ2-1	-	TGTGCCAGCAGTTTAGGACTAGCGCTATACACTGAGCAGTTCTTC	CASSLGLALYTEQFF
-	TRBV11-2	15	TRBJ2-7	few	TGTGCCAGCAGCTTAGGGGTTAGGGCAACTTACGAGCAGTACTTC	CASSLGVRATYEQYF
-	TRBV6-5	14	TRBJ2-7	-	TGTGCCAGCAGTTACTCGCAGGGGGGGCGCGAGCAGTACTTC	CASSYSQGGREQYF
TRBD1	TRBV7-3	13	TRBJ1-2	-	TGTGCCAGCAGCTTAGGGACAGGGTTCGGCTACACCTTC	CASSLGTGFGYTF